What follows is one TCR beta chain and its context. Its target is unknown. The CDR3 has 13 residues. The V end lost 8 bases, the J end lost 3 bases, and 11 bases lay between the germline ends. Germline V gives CDR1 MNHNS, CDR2 SASEGT. This sample was taken from a study of shared clonotypes between healthy human individuals. Naive CD8 isolation took CD45RO-negative cells positively selected for CCR7 and excluded terminally differentiated effector memory CD45RA+ cells. None of the donors, who were healthy HIV-negative adults, had recently had acute infections or vaccinations. General study points: Investigators collected only blood, and repertoires in tissues likely differ. The diversity represented, both genetic and in exposure history, was limited by few donors.

An even split of each subset's genomic DNA across several immunoSEQ plates was performed. Sequencing was performed with immunoSEQ multiplex PCR; in TCRdb, only in-frame clones are kept and a portion is missing. Among about 870,000 clones listed, almost 95% were seen once. The chain is built from TRBV6-1 and TRBJ1-5; no clear D gene. The clonotype comes from a man aged 25 to 40 in good health. Sample: naive CD8+ T cells sorted from blood. CDR3: CASGYQLNQPQHF. The CDR3 DNA is TGTGCCAGCGGGTACCAGCTCAATCAGCCCCAGCATTTT.